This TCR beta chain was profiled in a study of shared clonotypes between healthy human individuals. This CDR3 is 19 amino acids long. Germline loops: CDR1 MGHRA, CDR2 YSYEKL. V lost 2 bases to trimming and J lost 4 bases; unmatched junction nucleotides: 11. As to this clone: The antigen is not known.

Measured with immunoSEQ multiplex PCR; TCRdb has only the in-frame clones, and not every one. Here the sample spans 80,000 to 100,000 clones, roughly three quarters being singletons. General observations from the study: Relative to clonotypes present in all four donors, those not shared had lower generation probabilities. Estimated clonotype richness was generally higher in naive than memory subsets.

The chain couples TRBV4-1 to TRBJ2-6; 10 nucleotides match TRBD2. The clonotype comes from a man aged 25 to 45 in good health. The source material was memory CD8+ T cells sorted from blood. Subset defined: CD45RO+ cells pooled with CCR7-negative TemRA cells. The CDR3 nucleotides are TGCGCCAGCAGCCAACAAGCGGGAGGGCCTGGTTCCGGGGCCAACGTCCTGACTTTC. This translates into CASSQQAGGPGSGANVLTF.